A single sample is the source of the 26 T cell receptor beta chains below, sequenced in a study of T cell repertoires in cytomegalovirus infection. TCRdb called the reads again in MiXCR, with one record for every CDR3 protein. The sample holds under 850,000 distinct CDR3 sequences, roughly 35% seen once. Input material: PBMCs. These receptor sequences come from a human donor in good health (CMV status not recorded). Some clones in this sample may be carry-over from other donors' samples.

Here the CDR3 reads CSASRDTGIEKLFF. Written as DNA, the CDR3 is TGCAGTGCTAGCCGGGACACCGGGATTGAAAAACTGTTTTTT. The chain uses TRBV20-1 and TRBJ1-4, with D maybe TRBD1 (6 bases). Germline CDR1 DFQATT, CDR2 SNEGSKA (reference sequence). V dropped 3 bases and J dropped 7 bases, with 15 bases sitting between them. CDR3 length equals 14 residues.

The rearrangement uses TRBV5-1 and TRBJ2-2, with TRBD1 identical over 9 bases. CDR3 size: 12 residues. The V segment lost 8 bases and the J segment 6 bases; nucleotides outside the gene matches: 2. In germline, CDR1 is SGHRS, CDR2 YFSETQ. The CDR3 loop reads CASGQGPGELFF. In DNA, the CDR3 is TGCGCCAGTGGACAGGGGCCCGGGGAGCTGTTTTTT.

This clonotype has just a few counts. CDR3 protein: CASSLELGGAYEQYF. CDR3 nucleotide sequence: TGTGCCAGCAGCTTAGAGCTCGGGGGAGCCTACGAGCAGTACTTC. V and J are TRBV7-9 and TRBJ2-7; D perhaps matches TRBD2 (6 bases). The V and J ends lost 1 base and 2 bases respectively, with 12 bases between them. CDR1 and CDR2 from the germline V gene are SEHNR and FQNEAQ (reference sequence). The CDR3 has 15 residues.

This clonotype has only a few counts. The V call is TRBV4-1, the J call TRBJ2-2, with D perhaps matching TRBD2 (5 bases). V dropped 3 bases and J dropped 6 bases, with 8 bases sitting between them. CDR3 length: 13 amino acids. From germline, CDR1 is MGHRA and CDR2 YSYEKL. The CDR3, as DNA: TGCGCCAGCAGCCAGAGGGCCGCCGGGGAGCTGTTTTTT. It codes for CASSQRAAGELFF.

At least ten counts were recorded for this clonotype. The genes are TRBV28 and TRBJ2-3; D ambiguous. Trimming stripped 3 bases from V and 3 bases from J, with 10 bases between. From germline, CDR1 is MDHEN and CDR2 SYDVKM. CDR3 length equals 14 residues. CDR3 in DNA: TGTGCCAGCAGTTTGAAACTTACTACAGATACGCAGTATTTT. Translating gives CASSLKLTTDTQYF.

This clonotype was counted between two and nine times. This chain connects TRBV19 to TRBJ1-1; TRBD1 matches 7 bases. Unmatched junction bases numbered 4, after V lost 6 bases and J lost 3 bases. This CDR3 comprises 13 residues. Germline CDR1 and CDR2: LNHDA and SQIVND (reference sequence). The CDR3 sequence is CASRDRSYTEAFF. DNA of the CDR3: TGTGCCAGTAGGGACAGGTCGTACACTGAAGCTTTCTTT.

This clonotype came up many times. The chain recombines TRBV7-2 with TRBJ2-1; TRBD2 aligns across 12 bases. The CDR3 consists of 17 residues. V was clipped by 2 bases and J by 0 bases; unmatched bases: 2. Germline CDR1 is SGHTA and CDR2 is FQGNSA. The CDR3 sequence: CASSLTSGRSSYNEQFF. The DNA of the CDR3 is TGTGCCAGCAGCTTAACTAGCGGGAGGTCCTCCTACAATGAGCAGTTCTTC.

The V call is TRBV18, the J call TRBJ1-3; D remains unclear. Germline lookup yields CDR1 KGHSH and CDR2 LQKENI. The CDR3 sequence is 15 residues long. V shed 3 bases and J shed 1 base, with 10 bases lying between them. CDR3 DNA sequence: TGTGCCAGCTCACCGTGGGCTGTGTCTGGAAACACCATATATTTT. Translation gives CASSPWAVSGNTIYF.

The chain links TRBV20-1 to TRBJ2-7; D assignment may be TRBD1 or TRBD2 (5 bases each). CDR1 is DFQATT, CDR2 SNEGSKA, per germline (reference sequence). This CDR3 spans 14 amino acids. V shed 0 bases and J shed 2 bases, with 11 bases lying between them. CDR3 amino acids: CSARDLVGPYEQYF. The CDR3 DNA sequence: TGCAGTGCTAGAGATCTGGTGGGACCCTACGAGCAGTACTTC.

The chain couples TRBV29-1 to TRBJ2-5; no reliable D call. The CDR3 consists of 12 residues. V lost 5 bases to trimming and J lost 2 bases, with 9 bases between them. CDR1 is SQVTM, CDR2 ANQGSEA, per germline. The DNA of the CDR3 is TGCAGCGTTTCAACAGAACAAGAGACCCAGTACTTC. Translation: CSVSTEQETQYF.

As concerns this clonotype: The CDR3 does not end in the conserved phenylalanine or tryptophan, so this is likely a read error. This sequence joins TRBV6-8 and TRBJ1-2; D ambiguous. The CDR3 has 14 residues. CDR1 is MNHGY, CDR2 SAAAGT, per germline. The V and J ends lost 0 bases and 5 bases respectively, with 10 bases between them. CDR3 sequence (DNA): TGTGCCAGCAGTTACTCGTCCTTCAAGTATGGCTACACCTGC. As protein: CASSYSSFKYGYTC.

This clonotype was counted ten times or more. The chain has TRBV7-6 and TRBJ2-3, with D perhaps matching TRBD1 (6 bases). This CDR3 spans 15 amino acids. V lost 7 bases and J 2 bases, leaving 16 bases between the germline ends. CDR1 SGHVS and CDR2 FNYEAQ come from the germline V gene. The CDR3 nucleotides read TGTGCCAGCAACCCCGGGACACCTTTCACAGATACGCAGTATTTT. This codes for CASNPGTPFTDTQYF.

This sequence joins TRBV2 and TRBJ1-1; no definite D call. The CDR3 runs to 13 residues. Germline V gene lookup returns CDR1 SNHLY and CDR2 FYNNEI. V lost 7 bases, J lost 0 bases, and 9 bases lay in between. In DNA, the CDR3 is TGTGCCAGCATGACGACTGTGAACACTGAAGCTTTCTTT. It yields the protein CASMTTVNTEAFF.

This clonotype was seen only once. CDR3 region: CASSLGAGDTQYF. In DNA, the CDR3 is TGTGCCAGCAGTTTAGGTGCGGGGGATACGCAGTATTTT. The chain couples TRBV12-3 or TRBV12-4 to TRBJ2-3; tentative D call: TRBD2 (6 bases). V was pared by 1 base and J by 6 bases, with 8 bases between. The CDR3 runs to 13 residues.

This clonotype has only a few counts. This chain connects TRBV2 to TRBJ2-5; perhaps TRBD2 as D (5 bases). Trimming stripped 11 bases from V and 0 bases from J, with 10 bases between. The CDR3 is 12 amino acids. From germline, CDR1 is SNHLY and CDR2 FYNNEI. CDR3 nucleotides: TGTGCCGGTGCAGCGGACCAAGAGACCCAGTACTTC. Translating gives CAGAADQETQYF.

The rearrangement links TRBV7-6 to TRBJ2-5; D gene unclear. V lost 0 bases, J lost 3 bases, and 14 bases lay in between. Germline-derived CDR1 and CDR2 are SGHVS and FNYEAQ. CDR3 length: 16 residues. CDR3 bases: TGTGCCAGCAGCTTAGCGCTGGAACTCGACGAAGAGACCCAGTACTTC. Amino acids: CASSLALELDEETQYF.

This clonotype was observed a few times. The chain has TRBV7-9 and TRBJ2-1; 8 nucleotides match TRBD2. The length of the CDR3 is 18 residues. Losses at the gene ends were 6 bases for V and 0 bases for J; bases not matched to a gene: 13. Germline values: CDR1 SEHNR, CDR2 FQNEAQ (reference sequence). The CDR3 loop is CASSYLEAAGGSYNEQFF. CDR3 DNA: TGTGCCAGCAGTTACCTCGAGGCGGCGGGAGGCTCCTACAATGAGCAGTTCTTC.

V and J are TRBV6-5 and TRBJ2-3, with 13 bases that match TRBD2. V trimming: 7 bases; J trimming: 5 bases; junction bases outside the gene matches: 6. Germline V CDR1 and CDR2: MNHEY, SVGAGI. The CDR3 extends over 15 amino acids. The CDR3 sequence: CASTLGLAGEDTQYF. In DNA form, the CDR3 reads TGTGCCAGCACCCTAGGACTAGCGGGAGAAGATACGCAGTATTTT.

CDR3 region: CASSPHGGYNEQFF. CDR3 coding DNA: TGTGCCAGCAGCCCCCACGGGGGGTACAATGAGCAGTTCTTC. This chain connects TRBV7-6 to TRBJ2-1; 7 nucleotides match TRBD2. CDR1 and CDR2 (germline): SGHVS, FNYEAQ. Trimming took 5 bases from V and 4 from J; bases not matched to a gene: 5. This CDR3 is 14 amino acids long.

The chain uses TRBV2 and TRBJ2-1; no firm D call. V gave up 6 bases and J gave up 4 bases, with 10 bases separating them. The CDR3 spans 13 residues. In germline, CDR1 is SNHLY, CDR2 FYNNEI. This CDR3 is CASRNGFYNEQFF. The CDR3 bases are TGTGCCAGCAGGAACGGGTTTTACAATGAGCAGTTCTTC.

Turning to this clonotype: The conserved phenylalanine or tryptophan normally closing the CDR3 is absent here, so this likely arose from a read error. The V gene is TRBV2, the J gene TRBJ2-1, with 8 bases fitting TRBD2. This CDR3 has 15 amino acids. The germline gives CDR1 SNHLY, CDR2 FYNNEI. The trim removed 8 bases at V and 6 bases at J, leaving 12 bases unmatched. CDR3 in DNA: TGTGCCAGCCAAGGTTGGACTAGCTCCCTCAATGAGCAGTTCTAC. Protein: CASQGWTSSLNEQFY.

The V call is TRBV24-1, the J call TRBJ1-2, with D possibly matching TRBD1 (5 bases). Germline V CDR1 and CDR2: KGHDR, SFDVKD. CDR3 length: 13 residues. V lost 5 bases to trimming and J lost 3 bases, with 9 bases between them. CDR3 bases: TGTGCCACCAGTGGCCCGACAGACTATGGCTACACCTTC. Its translation is CATSGPTDYGYTF.

The chain carries TRBV28 and TRBJ2-5, with D tentatively TRBD2 (5 bases). CDR1 is MDHEN and CDR2 is SYDVKM in the germline V gene. The CDR3 spans 13 residues. V lost 6 bases to trimming and J lost 4 bases, with 12 bases between them. CDR3 DNA sequence: TGTGCCAGCAGATACCCCGGGGTAGAGACCCAGTACTTC. It translates to CASRYPGVETQYF.

The chain links TRBV5-1 to TRBJ1-1; D perhaps matches TRBD1 (6 bases). Germline CDR1 and CDR2: SGHRS and YFSETQ. V lost 4 bases and J lost 7, with 23 bases in between. The CDR3 is made up of 16 amino acids. The CDR3 protein is CASSRMGRGGSGEAFF. CDR3 coding DNA: TGCGCCAGCAGCCGCATGGGTAGGGGGGGCTCAGGTGAAGCTTTCTTT.

The chain joins TRBV20-1 to TRBJ2-1, with 7 bases identical to TRBD1. The CDR3 has 14 residues. Germline CDR1 DFQATT, CDR2 SNEGSKA (reference sequence). Unmatched junction bases numbered 4, after V lost 5 bases and J lost 0 bases. CDR3 residues: CSAGQVSSYNEQFF. CDR3 DNA: TGCAGTGCTGGACAGGTGAGCTCCTACAATGAGCAGTTCTTC.

The J gene is TRBJ2-3, the V gene TRBV11-2; D possibly corresponds to TRBD2 (6 bases). Trimming removed 2 bases at V and 6 bases at J, with 18 bases between. Looked up from germline, CDR1 is SGHAT and CDR2 is FQNNGV. The CDR3 spans 16 residues. The CDR3 region is CASSLSALATSDTQYF. CDR3 DNA sequence: TGTGCCAGCAGCTTATCCGCCCTAGCGACCTCCGATACGCAGTATTTT. The entire variable domain, with the rest obtained from reference TRBV11-2 and TRBJ2-3, is as follows: EAGVAQSPRYKIIEKRQSVAFWCNPISGHATLYWYQQILGQGPKLLIQFQNNGVVDDSQLPKDRFSAERLKGVDSTLKIQPAKLEDSAVYLCASSLSALATSDTQYFGPGTRLTVL.